This entry lists 24 T cell receptor beta chains sequenced from one sample in a study of blood T cell repertoires in COVID-19. Repertoires were generated with immunoSEQ multiplex PCR, while TCRdb's copy carries only in-frame clones and drops some. In the table there are a few hundred thousand clones, approximately 86% of which are singletons. Specimen: peripheral blood. These receptors were taken from a man aged 55-75 years with acute or convalescent COVID-19.

This clone appeared a single time. The V and J genes are TRBV18 and TRBJ2-5; D is perhaps TRBD1 (6 bases). The CDR3 is 14 amino acids. The V gene lost 2 bases and the J gene lost 3 bases, with 10 bases spanning the gap. Germline-derived CDR1 and CDR2 are KGHSH and LQKENI. The CDR3 reads CASSPVQGEETQYF. The CDR3 DNA follows: TGTGCCAGCTCACCAGTACAGGGTGAAGAGACCCAGTACTTC.

This chain's CDR3 is CASSPWTSGDYSYEQYF. In DNA, the CDR3 is TGCGCCAGCAGCCCCTGGACTAGCGGGGATTACTCCTACGAGCAGTACTTC. V gene TRBV5-1 combines with J gene TRBJ2-7, with 12 bases fitting TRBD2. The CDR3 consists of 17 residues. The J segment lost 0 bases and the V segment lost 4 bases, leaving 8 bases of the junction unmatched. Germline loops: CDR1 SGHRS, CDR2 YFSETQ.

V and J are TRBV29-1 and TRBJ1-1; 7 bases agree with TRBD1. The CDR3 contains 14 residues. With 3 bases clipped from V and 3 bases from J, the junction kept 7 bases outside the gene matches. Per the germline V gene, CDR1 is SQVTM and CDR2 is ANQGSEA. DNA of the CDR3: TGCAGCGTTGACAGGGGGTGGCTTGACACTGAAGCTTTCTTT. As protein: CSVDRGWLDTEAFF.

The rearrangement uses TRBV11-1 and TRBJ1-1; 7 positions agree with TRBD1. This CDR3 has 15 amino acids. Per the germline V gene, CDR1 is SGHAT and CDR2 is FQDESV (reference sequence). V lost 4 bases and J lost 5; bases outside the gene matches: 10. The CDR3 here is CASSWTTGMMTEAFF. The CDR3 nucleotides are TGTGCCAGCAGCTGGACGACAGGGATGATGACTGAAGCTTTCTTT.

The chain combines TRBV15 with TRBJ2-5; TRBD2 matches 8 bases. Per germline, CDR1 LNHNV and CDR2 YYDKDF (reference sequence). V lost 0 bases to trimming and J lost 2 bases; unmatched junction nucleotides: 2. The length of the CDR3 is 15 residues. The CDR3 protein is CATSRDRGGQETQYF. As DNA, the CDR3 is TGTGCCACCAGCAGAGATCGGGGGGGTCAAGAGACCCAGTACTTC. The complete variable domain, with remaining parts taken from reference TRBV15 and TRBJ2-5, reads DAMVIQNPRYQVTQFGKPVTLSCSQTLNHNVMYWYQQKSSQAPKLLFHYYDKDFNNEADTPDNFQSRRPNTSFCFLDIRSPGLGDTAMYLCATSRDRGGQETQYFGPGTRLLVL.

The chain combines TRBV9 with TRBJ2-1; 12 bases agree with TRBD2. This CDR3 region has 17 residues. Germline V gene sequence: CDR1 SGDLS, CDR2 YYNGEE. V gave up 4 bases and J gave up 5 bases; unmatched junction bases: 10. CDR3 sequence: CASSQPAGLAGDNEQFF. CDR3 DNA sequence: TGTGCCAGCAGCCAACCCGCGGGACTAGCGGGTGACAATGAGCAGTTCTTC.

The rearrangement uses TRBV7-2 and TRBJ1-2; unclear D gene. Germline V gives CDR1 SGHTA, CDR2 FQGNSA. The V end was cut by 5 bases, the J end by 3 bases, with 10 bases between. The CDR3 is 13 amino acids. For the CDR3, the DNA is TGTGCCAGCAGCCCAGTGGCAGACTATGGCTACACCTTC. Amino acids: CASSPVADYGYTF.

This chain connects TRBV7-2 to TRBJ2-7; TRBD2 matches 9 bases. Germline CDR1 is SGHTA and CDR2 is FQGNSA. V gave up 2 bases and J gave up 5 bases; unmatched junction bases: 7. The CDR3 covers 15 residues. CDR3 sequence reads: CASSLIAGGLNEQYF. The CDR3 DNA reads TGTGCCAGCAGCTTAATCGCGGGGGGGCTCAACGAGCAGTACTTC.

The rearrangement joins TRBV19 to TRBJ1-5; 10 bases fit TRBD1. The CDR3 has 16 residues. Trimming cost V 3 bases and J 2 bases; bases outside gene matches: 4. In germline, CDR1 is LNHDA, CDR2 SQIVND (reference sequence). This CDR3 is CASSILGTGGNQPQHF. CDR3 coding DNA: TGTGCCAGTAGTATTCTCGGGACAGGGGGCAATCAGCCCCAGCATTTT.

This chain connects TRBV7-6 to TRBJ2-7; tentative D call: TRBD2 (6 bases). Germline V gives CDR1 SGHVS, CDR2 FNYEAQ. The CDR3 is 16 residues long. V lost 5 bases and J lost 4, with 21 bases in between. The CDR3 is CASSPRGAASSYEQYF. Written as DNA, the CDR3 is TGTGCCAGCAGCCCCCGCGGGGCTGCATCGAGTTACGAGCAGTACTTC.

The chain has TRBV9 and TRBJ2-7; a weak D match, TRBD1 (5 bases). The CDR3 sequence is 14 residues long. Trimming removed 3 bases from V and 1 base from J, with 11 bases in between. The germline CDR1 and CDR2 sequences are SGDLS and YYNGEE. The CDR3 reads CASSDQTVSYEQYF. The CDR3 nucleotides read TGTGCCAGCAGCGACCAGACAGTATCCTACGAGCAGTACTTC. The complete variable domain, with remaining parts taken from reference TRBV9 and TRBJ2-7, reads DSGVTQTPKHLITATGQRVTLRCSPRSGDLSVYWYQQSLDQGLQFLIQYYNGEERAKGNILERFSAQQFPDLHSELNLSSLELGDSALYFCASSDQTVSYEQYFGPGTRLTVT.

This rearrangement joins TRBV5-1 to TRBJ2-5, with D possibly matching TRBD1 (6 bases). The germline V gene has CDR1 SGHRS and CDR2 YFSETQ. Trimming removed 2 bases at V and 2 bases at J, with 10 bases between. The CDR3 runs 14 residues. The CDR3, as DNA: TGCGCCAGCAGCTTTAAACAGGGTCAAGAGACCCAGTACTTC. Amino acids: CASSFKQGQETQYF.

A single count supports this clone. This chain uses TRBV3-1 (or the pseudogene TRBV3-2) with TRBJ1-6, with no clear D. CDR3 length: 14 amino acids. The V end was cut by 2 bases, the J end by 6 bases, with 8 bases between. Germline V gene lookup returns CDR1 LGHDT and CDR2 YNNKEL (reference sequence). The CDR3 region has the DNA TGTGCCAGCAGCCAAAATCGGGGTAATTCACCCCTCCACTTT. Its translation: CASSQNRGNSPLHF.

The J gene is TRBJ1-5, the V gene TRBV12-3 or TRBV12-4; D uncertain. V was trimmed by 6 bases and J by 6 bases, leaving 9 bases between them. The CDR3 is 12 amino acids. The CDR3 loop is CASSPGVQPQHF. In nucleotides, the CDR3 is TGTGCCAGCAGCCCTGGAGTTCAGCCCCAGCATTTT.

This chain uses TRBV18 with TRBJ2-1, with D perhaps matching TRBD2 (7 bases). Between the trimmed V and J ends, which lost 6 bases and 8 bases, there was a span of 23 bases. The CDR3 totals 16 residues. Germline V lookup: CDR1 KGHSH, CDR2 LQKENI. The CDR3 DNA is TGTGCCAGCTCTCGGAACGGGGAGGGGGGGTTCGATGAGCAGTTCTTC. This translates into CASSRNGEGGFDEQFF.

The CDR3 loop is CASSTQGLEAFF. CDR3 nucleotide sequence: TGTGCCAGTAGTACGCAGGGACTGGAAGCTTTCTTT. The chain is built from TRBV19 and TRBJ1-1; D possibly corresponds to TRBD1 (5 bases). Germline CDR1 reads LNHDA; CDR2 reads SQIVND (reference sequence). This CDR3 has 12 residues. V was shortened by 4 bases and J by 8 bases, with 11 bases between the two germline ends.

The J gene is TRBJ1-4, the V gene TRBV9; 8 bases fit TRBD1. The CDR3 consists of 14 residues. After removal of 0 bases from V and 11 bases from J, the junction contained 6 bases not matched to a gene. Germline V gene lookup returns CDR1 SGDLS and CDR2 YYNGEE. The CDR3 nucleotides read TGTGCCAGCAGCGTAGCGCAGGGGGCGGAGAAACTGTTTTTT. As protein: CASSVAQGAEKLFF.

The chain uses TRBV12-3 or TRBV12-4 and TRBJ2-4; 11 nucleotides agree with TRBD1. V shed 6 bases and J 8 bases; nucleotides not matched to a gene: 3. The CDR3 has 13 residues. As DNA, the CDR3 is TGTGCCAGCAGATCGGGACAGGGGGACATTCAGTACTTC. Protein sequence: CASRSGQGDIQYF.

V usage is TRBV7-6 and J usage is TRBJ2-1, with 11 bases aligning to TRBD1. The V and J ends lost 0 bases and 7 bases, in that order; junction bases with no gene match: 5. Germline V gene data show CDR1 as SGHVS and CDR2 as FNYEAQ. The CDR3 totals 16 residues. The CDR3 sequence is CASSLAGQGAVNEQFF. The CDR3 DNA reads TGTGCCAGCAGCTTAGCCGGACAGGGGGCGGTGAATGAGCAGTTCTTC. Full variable domain (missing parts from reference TRBV7-6 and TRBJ2-1): GAGVSQSPRYKVTKRGQDVALRCDPISGHVSLYWYRQALGQGPEFLTYFNYEAQQDKSGLPNDRFSAERPEGSISTLTIQRTEQRDSAMYRCASSLAGQGAVNEQFFGPGTRLTVL.

Concerning this clone itself: This same CDR3 is encoded by further DNA sequences in the sample. The chain carries TRBV5-1 and TRBJ2-5, with D unresolved. CDR1 is SGHRS and CDR2 is YFSETQ in the germline V gene. The CDR3 is 14 amino acids. V was trimmed by 0 bases and J by 4 bases, leaving 10 bases between them. CDR3 sequence (DNA): TGCGCCAGCAGCTTGGCGGTCAGAGGAGAGACCCAGTACTTC. Its translation: CASSLAVRGETQYF.

The chain couples TRBV5-8 to TRBJ1-6; 9 bases match TRBD1. This CDR3 contains 15 residues. V lost 5 bases and J lost 7; bases outside the gene matches: 7. Germline V gene data show CDR1 as SGHTS and CDR2 as YDEGEE. Here the CDR3 reads CASRPRDRENSPLHF. The CDR3 DNA reads TGTGCCAGCAGGCCCCGGGACAGGGAAAATTCACCCCTCCACTTT. Based on the CDR3 plus reference TRBV5-8 and TRBJ1-6, the full variable domain is EAGVTQSPTHLIKTRGQQATLRCSPISGHTSVYWYQQALGLGLQFLLWYDEGEERNRGNFPPRFSGRQFPNYSSELNVNALELEDSALYLCASRPRDRENSPLHFGNGTRLTVT.

CDR3 sequence reads: CSVALGTGVPNEKLFF. In nucleotides, the CDR3 is TGCAGCGTTGCGCTGGGGACAGGGGTCCCTAATGAAAAACTGTTTTTT. This chain uses TRBV29-1 with TRBJ1-4; the match to TRBD1 covers 10 bases. Germline trimming cut 4 bases from V and 3 bases from J; bases unmatched to any gene: 8. The CDR3 has 16 residues. Looked up from germline, CDR1 is SQVTM and CDR2 is ANQGSEA. The entire variable domain, with the rest obtained from reference TRBV29-1 and TRBJ1-4, is as follows: SAVISQKPSRDICQRGTSLTIQCQVDSQVTMMFWYRQQPGQSLTLIATANQGSEATYESGFVIDKFPISRPNLTFSTLTVSNMSPEDSSIYLCSVALGTGVPNEKLFFGSGTQLSVL.

There are a few counts of this clone. The chain is built from TRBV6-2 or TRBV6-3 and TRBJ1-1; TRBD1 might be the D (6 bases). V was pared by 2 bases and J by 5 bases, with 12 bases between. This CDR3 is 14 amino acids long. Germline V gene lookup returns CDR1 MNHEY and CDR2 SVGEGT. Written as DNA, the CDR3 is TGTGCCAGCAGTTACCAGGGGAAGATAACTGAAGCTTTCTTT. Amino acids: CASSYQGKITEAFF.

This clone was observed a handful of times. The rearrangement joins TRBV11-2 to TRBJ2-7; 13 bases match TRBD2. Per the germline V gene, CDR1 is SGHAT and CDR2 is FQNNGV. V dropped 1 base and J dropped 2; count of bases not matched to a gene: 8. The CDR3 runs to 18 residues. Here the CDR3 DNA reads TGTGCCAGCAGCTTAGTCGGGACTAGCGGGGCAACCACCTACGAGCAGTACTTC. Translated: CASSLVGTSGATTYEQYF. Using reference TRBV11-2 and TRBJ2-7 for the parts outside the CDR3, the full variable domain is EAGVAQSPRYKIIEKRQSVAFWCNPISGHATLYWYQQILGQGPKLLIQFQNNGVVDDSQLPKDRFSAERLKGVDSTLKIQPAKLEDSAVYLCASSLVGTSGATTYEQYFGPGTRLTVT.